This T cell receptor (beta chain) was found in a study of blood T cell repertoires in COVID-19. This clone turned up a few times. The V segment lost 6 bases and the J segment 2 bases; nucleotides outside the gene matches: 12. CDR3 size: 17 residues. Germline assignment: CDR1 MDHEN and CDR2 SYDVKM. The assay was immunoSEQ multiplex PCR, and TCRdb's table has in-frame clones only and misses some. In the table there are 130,000 to 150,000 clones, approximately 79% of which are singletons. Sequences were obtained from peripheral blood. This sequence originates from a man aged 50-59 years with active or convalescent COVID-19. The chain is built from TRBV28 and TRBJ1-1; TRBD1 aligns across 10 bases. Written as DNA, the CDR3 is TGTGCCAGCAGGCAACTACTGTGGGACAGGGGAAACACTGAAGCTTTCTTT. Encoded protein: CASRQLLWDRGNTEAFF.